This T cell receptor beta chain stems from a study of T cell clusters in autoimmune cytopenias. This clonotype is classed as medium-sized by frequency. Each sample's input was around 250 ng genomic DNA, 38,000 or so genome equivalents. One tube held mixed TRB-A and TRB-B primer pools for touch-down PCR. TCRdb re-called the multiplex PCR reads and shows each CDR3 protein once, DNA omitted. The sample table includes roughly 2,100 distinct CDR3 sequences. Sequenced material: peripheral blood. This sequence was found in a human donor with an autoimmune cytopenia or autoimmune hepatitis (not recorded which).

The chain's CDR3 is CASRWAAGQVNSPLHF. The chain is built from TRBV6-1 and TRBJ1-6; TCRdb proposes TRBD1, but this gene call is untestable without DNA. Germline V CDR1 and CDR2: MNHNS, SASEGT. This CDR3 has 16 amino acids.